The 23 T cell receptor beta chains below all came from one sample that was sequenced in a study of blood T cell repertoires in COVID-19. Assay used: immunoSEQ multiplex PCR; TCRdb lists only in-frame clones, some missing. The table records approximately 340,000 clones, approximately 91% of them present only once. Sequencing was carried out using PBMCs or T cells enriched from blood (not recorded which). The receptors originated from a woman in her 40s who had been exposed to COVID-19.

V and J are TRBV7-6 and TRBJ1-2; D unresolved. This CDR3 has 17 residues. CDR1 SGHVS and CDR2 FNYEAQ come from the germline V gene. V lost 5 bases, J lost 6 bases, and 25 bases lay in between. For the CDR3, the DNA is TGTGCCAGCAGCCAACGTCAACCGGGTCTAGAAGATAATGGCTACACCTTC. Its translation: CASSQRQPGLEDNGYTF.

This chain links TRBV23-1 with TRBJ1-1, with 9 bases lining up with TRBD1. TRBV23-1 is identified as an open reading frame with a role that is uncertain. The CDR3 runs to 15 residues. V trimming: 2 bases; J trimming: 2 bases; junction bases outside the gene matches: 3. CDR3: CASSQRGQGNTEAFF. CDR3 coding DNA: TGCGCCAGCAGTCAACGGGGACAGGGCAACACTGAAGCTTTCTTT.

As to this clone: At one end the junction does not follow the germline gene, possibly because of a read error. The V call is TRBV7-2, the J call TRBJ2-7; D perhaps matches TRBD1 (6 bases). This CDR3 has 12 residues. From germline, CDR1 is SGHTA and CDR2 FQGNSA. CDR3 loop: CASSAPGRQVDF. In nucleotides, the CDR3 is TGTGCCAGCAGCGCCCCGGGGCGACAGGTGGACTTC. The full variable domain, in which reference TRBV7-2 and TRBJ2-7 provide the parts outside the CDR3, is GAGVSQSPSNKVTEKGKDVELRCDPISGHTALYWYRQSLGQGLEFLIYFQGNSAPDKSGLPSDRFSAERTGGSVSTLTIQRTQQEDSAVYLCASSAPGRQVDFGPGTRLTVT.

The chain links TRBV7-9 to TRBJ1-2, with D unresolved. The CDR3 contains 15 residues. V shed 1 base and J shed 5 bases, with 14 bases lying between them. Germline-derived CDR1 and CDR2 are SEHNR and FQNEAQ (reference sequence). The CDR3 sequence is CASSLVRERGYGYTF. CDR3 DNA sequence: TGTGCCAGCAGCTTAGTAAGGGAGCGGGGTTATGGCTACACCTTC.

This chain links TRBV7-6 with TRBJ2-5; 11 nucleotides line up with TRBD2. The CDR3 has 17 amino acids. V lost 1 base, J lost 5 bases, and 9 bases stayed unmatched. Germline loops: CDR1 SGHVS, CDR2 FNYEAQ. This chain's CDR3 is CASSLGRSGGALETQYF. CDR3 in DNA: TGTGCCAGCAGCTTAGGCCGTAGCGGGGGGGCTTTGGAGACCCAGTACTTC.

The V call is TRBV29-1, the J call TRBJ1-2; TRBD1 is a possible D gene (5 bases). This CDR3 contains 12 residues. The V and J ends lost 3 bases and 2 bases respectively, with 7 bases between them. Germline V CDR1 and CDR2: SQVTM, ANQGSEA. This chain's CDR3 is CSVEGQNYGYTF. CDR3 coding DNA: TGCAGCGTTGAGGGGCAGAACTATGGCTACACCTTC.

V usage is TRBV29-1 and J usage is TRBJ1-1, with TRBD1 identical over 8 bases. The CDR3 runs 13 residues. Germline assignment: CDR1 SQVTM and CDR2 ANQGSEA. Unmatched junction bases numbered 4, after V lost 7 bases and J lost 0 bases. CDR3 DNA sequence: TGCAGCGGAACAGGGGGTATGAACACTGAAGCTTTCTTT. This gives the protein CSGTGGMNTEAFF.

This chain's CDR3 is CASSIELVNRHSGNTIYF. CDR3 DNA sequence: TGTGCCAGTAGTATAGAACTTGTAAACCGTCACTCTGGAAACACCATATATTTT. This chain links TRBV19 with TRBJ1-3; no firm D call. The CDR3 extends over 18 amino acids. Deletions cut 0 bases from V and 0 bases from J, with 15 bases between. Germline V gene lookup returns CDR1 LNHDA and CDR2 SQIVND (reference sequence). Drawing the rest from reference TRBV19 and TRBJ1-3, the complete variable domain is DGGITQSPKYLFRKEGQNVTLSCEQNLNHDAMYWYRQDPGQGLRLIYYSQIVNDFQKGDIAEGYSVSREKKESFPLTVTSAQKNPTAFYLCASSIELVNRHSGNTIYFGEGSWLTVV.

The chain has TRBV10-1 and TRBJ1-1, with D unclear. Trimming left V 6 bases short and J 5 bases short, with 13 bases between. In germline, CDR1 is WNHNN, CDR2 SYGVQD (reference sequence). CDR3 length: 13 residues. The CDR3 nucleotides read TGCGCCAGCAGGAATAGCCCGGGGACTGAAGCTTTCTTT. Its protein product is CASRNSPGTEAFF.

The chain recombines TRBV19 with TRBJ2-2; TRBD2 agrees at 8 bases. The CDR3 is made up of 14 amino acids. Germline trimming cut 3 bases from V and 9 bases from J; bases unmatched to any gene: 6. Per the germline V gene, CDR1 is LNHDA and CDR2 is SQIVND (reference sequence). CDR3: CASSMLSGSRELFF. CDR3 bases: TGTGCCAGTAGTATGCTGAGCGGGAGCCGGGAGCTGTTTTTT.

V is TRBV5-5 and J is TRBJ1-6; the D is unclear. The CDR3 totals 17 residues. Trimming left V 0 bases short and J 0 bases short, with 10 bases between. The germline V gene has CDR1 SGHKS and CDR2 YYEKEE (reference sequence). Here the CDR3 DNA reads TGTGCCAGCAGCTTGGTTATCGCAGGCTCCTATAATTCACCCCTCCACTTT. Its translation is CASSLVIAGSYNSPLHF.

This clone was seen only once. This sequence joins TRBV5-1 and TRBJ1-2; 7 bases match TRBD1. The CDR3 spans 13 residues. V lost 0 bases and J lost 7; bases outside the gene matches: 3. Germline CDR1 reads SGHRS; CDR2 reads YFSETQ. The DNA for the CDR3 is TGCGCCAGCAGCTTGGAAAACAGGGGTGGCTACACCTTC. Amino acids: CASSLENRGGYTF.

The gene calls are TRBV3-1 (or the pseudogene TRBV3-2) and TRBJ1-6; no clear D gene. Germline V gene data show CDR1 as LGHDT and CDR2 as YNNKEL (reference sequence). This CDR3 has 16 residues. Trimming took 4 bases from V and 7 from J, leaving 17 bases between them. The CDR3 reads CASSLQAGSYNSPLHF. The CDR3 nucleotides read TGTGCCAGCAGCCTTCAGGCAGGAAGCTACAATTCACCCCTCCACTTT.

The CDR3 DNA follows: TGCGCCAGCAGAAACTCCTACAGGGGGCACACTGAAGCTTTCTTT. Residues: CASRNSYRGHTEAFF. This sequence joins TRBV5-1 and TRBJ1-1; TRBD1 matches at 9 bases. Germline V gene sequence: CDR1 SGHRS, CDR2 YFSETQ. Trimming at V came to 5 bases and at J to 3 bases, leaving 8 bases not matched to a gene. This CDR3 region has 15 residues.

V is TRBV19 and J is TRBJ2-7, with TRBD1 matching over 7 bases. The CDR3 is made up of 17 amino acids. The ends lost 3 bases at V and 0 bases at J; junction bases unmatched: 11. Germline assignment: CDR1 LNHDA and CDR2 SQIVND (reference sequence). CDR3 DNA: TGTGCCAGTAGTATGGGCCCCGGACAGGAAAGCTCCTACGAGCAGTACTTC. Translation gives CASSMGPGQESSYEQYF.

The chain has TRBV12-5 and TRBJ2-7; D might be TRBD2 (6 bases). The CDR3 covers 15 residues. V gave up 0 bases and J gave up 0 bases, with 9 bases separating them. Germline V gene lookup returns CDR1 LGHNT and CDR2 FRNRAP. CDR3 in amino acids: CASGLVLGGSYEQYF. The DNA for the CDR3 is TGTGCTAGTGGTTTGGTACTGGGGGGCTCCTACGAGCAGTACTTC. Full variable domain (remainder filled in from reference TRBV12-5 and TRBJ2-7): DARVTQTPRHKVTEMGQEVTMRCQPILGHNTVFWYRQTMMQGLELLAYFRNRAPLDDSGMPKDRFSAEMPDATLATLKIQPSEPRDSAVYFCASGLVLGGSYEQYFGPGTRLTVT.

This clone was observed a handful of times. The chain has TRBV15 and TRBJ1-1; weak D call: TRBD1 (5 bases). The CDR3 is made up of 17 amino acids. Trimming left V 0 bases short and J 3 bases short, with 17 bases between. Per germline, CDR1 LNHNV and CDR2 YYDKDF (reference sequence). In nucleotides, the CDR3 is TGTGCCACCAGCAGAGATCGGGTCGGGGGGAAGGACACTGAAGCTTTCTTT. Its translation is CATSRDRVGGKDTEAFF.

The V gene is TRBV29-1, the J gene TRBJ1-1, with TRBD1 matching over 11 bases. The V gene's germline CDR1 is SQVTM and CDR2 ANQGSEA. This CDR3 has 15 residues. The trim removed 4 bases at V and 7 bases at J, leaving 11 bases unmatched. The CDR3 sequence is CSVVGTGGGVGEAFF. DNA for the CDR3: TGCAGCGTTGTAGGGACAGGGGGTGGGGTGGGTGAAGCTTTCTTT. The entire variable domain, with the rest obtained from reference TRBV29-1 and TRBJ1-1, is as follows: SAVISQKPSRDICQRGTSLTIQCQVDSQVTMMFWYRQQPGQSLTLIATANQGSEATYESGFVIDKFPISRPNLTFSTLTVSNMSPEDSSIYLCSVVGTGGGVGEAFFGQGTRLTVV.

The chain combines TRBV7-9 with TRBJ1-1, with a tentative D call TRBD1 (5 bases). V was pared by 4 bases and J by 3 bases, with 15 bases between. The germline V gene encodes CDR1 SEHNR and CDR2 FQNEAQ (reference sequence). This CDR3 is 15 amino acids long. CDR3 protein: CASSSLTVPYTEAFF. In DNA, the CDR3 is TGTGCCAGCAGCTCCCTGACAGTCCCTTACACTGAAGCTTTCTTT.

The J gene is TRBJ2-1, the V gene TRBV12-3 or TRBV12-4, with TRBD1 as a possible D gene (6 bases). CDR3 length equals 13 residues. V lost 7 bases, J lost 5 bases, and 12 bases lay in between. CDR3 sequence: CASMTGQHNEQFF. The CDR3, as DNA: TGTGCCAGCATGACCGGACAGCACAATGAGCAGTTCTTC.

The rearrangement uses TRBV18 and TRBJ2-7; 7 positions match TRBD2. Looked up from germline, CDR1 is KGHSH and CDR2 is LQKENI. The trim removed 1 base at V and 6 bases at J, leaving 6 bases unmatched. This CDR3 has 14 residues. The chain's CDR3 is CASSPLGREGEQYF. The DNA of the CDR3 is TGTGCCAGCTCACCACTCGGCAGGGAGGGCGAGCAGTACTTC.

The chain has TRBV9 and TRBJ2-1; TRBD2 agrees at 11 bases. The CDR3 consists of 16 residues. The V gene's germline CDR1 is SGDLS and CDR2 YYNGEE. After removal of 0 bases from V and 4 bases from J, the junction contained 3 bases not matched to a gene. In nucleotides, the CDR3 is TGTGCCAGCAGCGTAGGTGCTAGCGGGGGGTACAATGAGCAGTTCTTC. Translating it yields CASSVGASGGYNEQFF.

At least ten counts were recorded for this clone. V is TRBV6-4 and J is TRBJ2-1; 15 bases are a match to TRBD2. Germline V gives CDR1 MRHNA, CDR2 SNTAGT. CDR3 length: 18 amino acids. Trimming cost V 6 bases and J 7 bases; bases outside gene matches: 13. Written as DNA, the CDR3 is TGTGCCAGCAGAGGGACTAGCGGGAGGTCCCCCCTGTCGAATGAGCAGTTCTTC. Translating gives CASRGTSGRSPLSNEQFF.